This is a list of T cell receptor beta chains from one sample in a study of blood T cells in healthy people across ages. TCRdb ran MiXCR on the 5' RACE reads and lists one entry per CDR3 protein. The sample carries more than 650,000 distinct CDR3 sequences, less than 70% recorded once. Sequenced: blood. These receptors originate from a man aged 80 or over in good health. Both conserved end residues are part of each CDR3. Each record gives: V gene, J gene, CDR3 protein.

V: TRBV20-1
J: TRBJ2-1
CDR3: CSARTRAGFSYNEQFF

V: TRBV6-1
J: TRBJ2-3
CDR3: CASSEQGFDTQYF

V: TRBV7-8
J: TRBJ1-1
CDR3: CASSQGQLLNTEAFF

V: TRBV4-1
J: TRBJ2-1
CDR3: CASSQDFAGASYNEQFF

V: TRBV9
J: TRBJ1-1
CDR3: CASSPPLGARNTEAFF

V: TRBV6-1
J: TRBJ2-5
CDR3: CASSEALRGVKYF

V: TRBV19
J: TRBJ2-5
CDR3: CASTNNPGAQETQYF

V: TRBV20-1
J: TRBJ2-1
CDR3: CSATSVPPYNEQFF

V: TRBV18
J: TRBJ2-5
CDR3: CASSPGALGGETQYF

V: TRBV2
J: TRBJ1-2
CDR3: CASSRDRGSDGYTF

V: TRBV29-1
J: TRBJ2-1
CDR3: CSVEWRRGHGEQFF

V: TRBV29-1
J: TRBJ2-5
CDR3: CSVSQAGGQTQYF

V: TRBV7-3
J: TRBJ2-1
CDR3: CASSLYSYNEQFF

V: TRBV9
J: TRBJ2-1
CDR3: CASSALGGSPGGEQFF

V: TRBV5-1
J: TRBJ2-1
CDR3: CASSLESWTASEQFF

V: TRBV5-1
J: TRBJ2-5
CDR3: CASSLTGKQETQYF

V: TRBV6-2/TRBV6-3
J: TRBJ2-6
CDR3: CASSYSSGSGANVLTF

V: TRBV5-1
J: TRBJ2-1
CDR3: CASSLDGPYNEQFF

V: TRBV2
J: TRBJ1-1
CDR3: CASSERQLNTEAFF

V: TRBV6-1
J: TRBJ2-1
CDR3: CASRGTRDNEQFF

V: TRBV2
J: TRBJ2-7
CDR3: CAKKLAGTYEQYF

V: TRBV28
J: TRBJ1-4
CDR3: CASSQTRGILFF

V: TRBV10-3
J: TRBJ2-5
CDR3: CATTLAGAETQYF

V: TRBV7-2
J: TRBJ2-1
CDR3: CASSLGRFGGETQFF

V: TRBV4-1
J: TRBJ2-1
CDR3: CASSQLGRREPEQFF

V: TRBV20-1
J: TRBJ2-7
CDR3: CSAIEGLAYEQYF

V: TRBV12-3/TRBV12-4
J: TRBJ1-4
CDR3: CASSPGPSNEKLFF

V: TRBV6-5
J: TRBJ2-3
CDR3: CASSSPGLAGDTQYF

V: TRBV29-1
J: TRBJ1-1
CDR3: CSVEGRGVSAEAFF

V: TRBV7-9
J: TRBJ1-5
CDR3: CASSLKKAGVGNEPQHF

V: TRBV12-3/TRBV12-4
J: TRBJ2-1
CDR3: CASTPARGGRGNEQFF

V: TRBV20-1
J: TRBJ2-7
CDR3: CSAEGQRTRAAEQYF

V: TRBV7-2
J: TRBJ2-5
CDR3: CASSATPGLAGHVNQETQYF

V: TRBV5-1
J: TRBJ2-5
CDR3: CASGDRETQYF

V: TRBV7-2
J: TRBJ1-2
CDR3: CASSLGGGGNYGYTF

V: TRBV9
J: TRBJ1-6
CDR3: CASSVGQPNSPLHF

V: TRBV7-2
J: TRBJ2-7
CDR3: CASSVWSSYEQYF

V: TRBV29-1
J: TRBJ2-5
CDR3: CSANRGSATQYF

V: TRBV29-1
J: TRBJ2-3
CDR3: CSVATGGADTQYF

V: TRBV27
J: TRBJ2-7
CDR3: CATRVRGGFTYEQYF

V: TRBV28
J: TRBJ1-2
CDR3: CASSLPGRENYGYTF

V: TRBV20-1
J: -
CDR3: CSASGAGSSYEQYF

V: TRBV28
J: TRBJ2-1
CDR3: CASSSPQGLVVVDEQFF

V: TRBV12-3/TRBV12-4
J: TRBJ2-5
CDR3: CASTRTGHQETQYF

V: TRBV7-7
J: TRBJ2-1
CDR3: CASSSRLASGDNEQFF

V: TRBV29-1
J: TRBJ2-7
CDR3: CSGGVYNEQYF

V: TRBV11-2
J: TRBJ2-3
CDR3: CASTHLRWHGYAYF

V: TRBV7-6
J: TRBJ2-1
CDR3: CASSLLEAGLSYNEQFF

V: TRBV3-1
J: TRBJ2-7
CDR3: CASSQGFLGAAGKGGYEQYF

V: TRBV7-2
J: TRBJ2-1
CDR3: CASSHTLGGVGNEQFF

V: TRBV11-2
J: TRBJ2-4
CDR3: CASSLGRIAKNIQYF

V: TRBV20-1
J: -
CDR3: CSARRLPEHEQYF

V: TRBV21-1
J: TRBJ2-4
CDR3: CASSKVRAEKNIQYF

V: TRBV5-1
J: -
CDR3: CASSLYSGSYEQYF

V: TRBV7-8
J: TRBJ1-2
CDR3: CASSSEHLTYGYTF

V: TRBV9
J: TRBJ1-2
CDR3: CASSVEGTGYGYTF

V: TRBV20-1
J: TRBJ2-2
CDR3: CSARGTGLAETGELFF

V: TRBV6-1
J: TRBJ1-5
CDR3: CASSDAGGSNQPQHF

V: TRBV10-3
J: TRBJ2-7
CDR3: CAIRKDSAYEQYF

V: TRBV2
J: TRBJ1-6
CDR3: CASGSGATGNSPLHF